The entry below describes one TCR beta chain. Its antigen is not identified. Amplified TCR beta CDR3 regions derived from RNA transcripts. Using the HTBI primer set, a first-round RT-PCR was run on the TCR CDR3. TCRdb reprocessed the multiplex PCR reads via MiXCR and lists one record per CDR3 protein. The sample records roughly 700,000 distinct CDR3 sequences, 11% to 15% being singletons. This specimen comes from a study of T cells in Graves' hyperthyroidism and ophthalmopathy. Broader study findings: Using 13 V-J features, a model discriminated ophthalmopathy from stable hyperthyroidism. Ophthalmopathy was predicted by the model a median of approximately 6 months ahead of onset.

The V gene end was trimmed by 2 bases and the J gene end by 14 bases; junction bases not matched to a gene: 3. CDR1 is MNHEY, CDR2 SVGEGT, per germline. The CDR3 is 11 amino acids. Newly diagnosed hyperthyroidism, duration under 2 months, in patients aged 18 to 65. 10 ml of fresh peripheral blood supplied the PBMCs. Sequenced input: blood. The chain combines TRBV6-2 or TRBV6-3 with TRBJ2-1; 7 nucleotides agree with TRBD2. This TCR was sampled from a woman younger than 35 with Graves' hyperthyroidism. The CDR3 loop reads CASSYGGRKFF. CDR3 nucleotide sequence: TGTGCCAGCAGTTACGGCGGGAGAAAGTTCTTC.